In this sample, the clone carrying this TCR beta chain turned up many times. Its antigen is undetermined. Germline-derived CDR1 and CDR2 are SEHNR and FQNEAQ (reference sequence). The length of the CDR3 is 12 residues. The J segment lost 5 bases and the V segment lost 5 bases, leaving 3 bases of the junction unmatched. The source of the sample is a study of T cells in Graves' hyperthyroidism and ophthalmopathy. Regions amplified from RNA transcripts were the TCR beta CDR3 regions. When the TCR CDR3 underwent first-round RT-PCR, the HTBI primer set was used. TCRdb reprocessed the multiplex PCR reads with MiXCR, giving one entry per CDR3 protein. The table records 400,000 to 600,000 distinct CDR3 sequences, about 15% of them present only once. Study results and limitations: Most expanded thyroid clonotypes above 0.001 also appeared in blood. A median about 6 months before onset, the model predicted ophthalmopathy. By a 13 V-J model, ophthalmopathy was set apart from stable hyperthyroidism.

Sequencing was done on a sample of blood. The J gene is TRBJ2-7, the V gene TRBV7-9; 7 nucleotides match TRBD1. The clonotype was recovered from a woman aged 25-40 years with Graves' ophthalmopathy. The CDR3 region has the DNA TGTGCCAGCAGCGCAGGACAGGACGAGCAGTACTTC. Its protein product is CASSAGQDEQYF.